These 24 T cell receptor beta chains share one sample of origin, sequenced in a study of T cell responses to AZD1222 COVID-19 vaccine. Sequenced by immunoSEQ multiplex PCR; TCRdb stores in-frame clones only, minus some. Of about 100,000 clones in the sample, more than 70% are singletons; the top ten hold 3.3%. The material was peripheral blood, obtained on day 0 of AZD1222 vaccination. The receptors derive from an adult in good health.

Points on this clone: Other DNA variants within this sample encode the same CDR3. The chain has TRBV12-3 or TRBV12-4 and TRBJ1-2; unclear D gene. Trimming removed 1 base from V and 2 bases from J, with 2 bases in between. The CDR3 is made up of 12 amino acids. CDR3 in amino acids: CASSLGNYGYTF. As DNA, the CDR3 is TGTGCCAGCAGTTTAGGAAACTATGGCTACACCTTC.

The chain employs TRBV5-1 and TRBJ1-4; TRBD1 matches 11 bases. This CDR3 has 18 residues. V was pared by 4 bases and J by 1 base, with 9 bases of the junction left unmatched. CDR1 is SGHRS and CDR2 is YFSETQ in the germline V gene. The CDR3 DNA sequence: TGCGCCAGCAGCACCGGACAGGGGGCGCGAAAAACTAATGAAAAACTGTTTTTT. Translating it yields CASSTGQGARKTNEKLFF.

This clone has a single count. Additional DNA sequences in this sample encode the identical CDR3. This chain uses TRBV5-1 with TRBJ1-5; D may be TRBD1 (6 bases). The V end was cut by 4 bases, the J end by 2 bases, with 10 bases between. From germline, CDR1 is SGHRS and CDR2 YFSETQ. The CDR3 is made up of 14 amino acids. The CDR3, as DNA: TGCGCCAGCAGCCTGGAGGGGGGCAATCAGCCCCAGCATTTT. Its translation: CASSLEGGNQPQHF.

V usage is TRBV30 and J usage is TRBJ1-5, with D unclear. This CDR3 contains 13 residues. V gave up 1 base and J gave up 0 bases, with 4 bases separating them. The germline V gene encodes CDR1 GTSNPN and CDR2 SVGIG (reference sequence). The DNA for the CDR3 is TGTGCCTGGAGTGAGTCTAGCAATCAGCCCCAGCATTTT. Protein sequence: CAWSESSNQPQHF.

V gene TRBV6-5 combines with J gene TRBJ1-5, with no clear D. Germline V gene lookup returns CDR1 MNHEY and CDR2 SVGAGI. V was cut by 0 bases and J by 4 bases, with 4 bases left in between. CDR3 size: 13 residues. CDR3 DNA sequence: TGTGCCAGCAGTTACTCCTATAATCAGCCCCAGCATTTT. This codes for CASSYSYNQPQHF.

This chain uses TRBV4-2 with TRBJ2-1; 8 bases agree with TRBD2. After removal of 6 bases from V and 5 bases from J, the junction contained 9 bases not matched to a gene. CDR1 is LGHNA and CDR2 is YNFKEQ in the germline V gene. This CDR3 has 15 amino acids. CDR3 in DNA: TGTGCCAGCAGAGGCTCTAGCGGGCACAACAATGAGCAGTTCTTC. This encodes CASRGSSGHNNEQFF.

The chain carries TRBV3-1 (or the pseudogene TRBV3-2) and TRBJ1-2; no clear D gene. V lost 2 bases and J 4 bases, leaving 14 bases between the germline ends. The germline V gene has CDR1 LGHDT and CDR2 YNNKEL (reference sequence). The CDR3 runs to 15 residues. CDR3 protein: CASSQLVGDGYGYTF. The DNA for the CDR3 is TGTGCCAGCAGCCAATTGGTGGGCGATGGCTATGGCTACACCTTC.

This chain joins TRBV30 and TRBJ1-1; TRBD1 matches 9 bases. CDR3 length: 15 amino acids. V was clipped by 0 bases and J by 6 bases; unmatched bases: 8. Germline CDR1 GTSNPN, CDR2 SVGIG (reference sequence). As DNA, the CDR3 is TGTGCCTGGAGTGTACCCCCGGGACAGGGCCCTGAAGCTTTCTTT. This codes for CAWSVPPGQGPEAFF.

This clone appeared a single time. This rearrangement joins TRBV27 to TRBJ1-5; D unresolved. CDR3 length: 16 amino acids. V dropped 4 bases and J dropped 4 bases, with 17 bases sitting between them. Germline lookup yields CDR1 MNHEY and CDR2 SMNVEV (reference sequence). The CDR3 region is CASSSLPFDRNQPQHF. The DNA of the CDR3 is TGTGCCAGCAGTTCCCTCCCTTTCGATCGTAATCAGCCCCAGCATTTT.

This chain joins TRBV12-3 or TRBV12-4 and TRBJ1-1; D gene uncertain. Trimming took 7 bases from V and 5 from J, leaving 8 bases between them. This CDR3 has 11 residues. In DNA, the CDR3 is TGTGCCAGCACCAAGGTAACTGAAGCTTTCTTT. This gives the protein CASTKVTEAFF.

This chain's CDR3 is CASSQDGGVAQPQHF. The DNA of the CDR3 is TGTGCCAGCAGCCAAGACGGGGGGGTGGCTCAGCCCCAGCATTTT. The chain employs TRBV3-1 (or the pseudogene TRBV3-2) and TRBJ1-5; D is possibly TRBD1 (5 bases). This CDR3 comprises 15 residues. Germline lookup yields CDR1 LGHDT and CDR2 YNNKEL (reference sequence). V lost 0 bases, J lost 6 bases, and 12 bases lay in between.

This sequence joins TRBV11-3 and TRBJ2-5; 13 nucleotides line up with TRBD2. The CDR3 consists of 19 residues. The ends lost 3 bases at V and 2 bases at J; junction bases unmatched: 12. Per the germline V gene, CDR1 is SGHNT and CDR2 is YENEEA. The CDR3 sequence: CASSFSPATSGGTQETQYF. The CDR3 DNA reads TGTGCCAGCAGCTTTTCACCTGCGACTAGCGGGGGGACGCAAGAGACCCAGTACTTC.

The chain is built from TRBV3-1 (or the pseudogene TRBV3-2) and TRBJ1-1; D is perhaps TRBD1 (5 bases). V shed 4 bases and J shed 5 bases, with 14 bases lying between them. The germline V gene encodes CDR1 LGHDT and CDR2 YNNKEL (reference sequence). This CDR3 comprises 14 residues. CDR3 protein: CASSRRVRGTEAFF. DNA of the CDR3: TGTGCCAGCAGCCGAAGAGTTAGGGGTACTGAAGCTTTCTTT.

The chain is built from TRBV3-1 (or the pseudogene TRBV3-2) and TRBJ2-7; D is uncertain. This CDR3 is built from 15 residues. Germline V gene lookup returns CDR1 LGHDT and CDR2 YNNKEL (reference sequence). Trimming removed 1 base from V and 3 bases from J, with 13 bases in between. CDR3 nucleotides: TGTGCCAGCAGCCAAGGAGCCCGAATCAACTACGAGCAGTACTTC. Translated, it gives CASSQGARINYEQYF.

The rearrangement uses TRBV7-9 and TRBJ1-2; D is uncertain. Germline-derived CDR1 and CDR2 are SEHNR and FQNEAQ (reference sequence). V dropped 3 bases and J dropped 0 bases, with 8 bases sitting between them. The CDR3 has 14 amino acids. The CDR3 sequence is CASSFRYTNYGYTF. CDR3 DNA: TGTGCCAGCAGCTTCCGATATACTAACTATGGCTACACCTTC.

This chain connects TRBV5-8 to TRBJ1-2; tentatively, D is TRBD1 (6 bases). Trimming removed 10 bases from V and 8 bases from J, with 15 bases in between. From germline, CDR1 is SGHTS and CDR2 YDEGEE. This CDR3 comprises 11 residues. Here the CDR3 DNA reads TGTGCCCGCGACGGGACAACGGGCTACACCTTC. Its protein product is CARDGTTGYTF.

In this sample, this clone turned up a few times. V gene TRBV28 combines with J gene TRBJ1-6; possible D gene TRBD1, 5 bases. This CDR3 is 15 amino acids long. V lost 6 bases to trimming and J lost 0 bases, with 9 bases between them. Germline CDR1 and CDR2: MDHEN and SYDVKM. The CDR3 sequence is CASSTDSSYNSPLHF. CDR3 coding DNA: TGTGCCAGCAGCACAGACAGCTCCTATAATTCACCCCTCCACTTT.

The chain is built from TRBV4-2 and TRBJ2-1; no definite D call. The CDR3 spans 16 residues. Deletions cut 2 bases from V and 0 bases from J, with 11 bases between. The V gene's germline CDR1 is LGHNA and CDR2 YNFKEQ. CDR3 bases: TGTGCCAGCAGCCAAACAGACTCGCACTCCTACAATGAGCAGTTCTTC. It specifies CASSQTDSHSYNEQFF.

The gene calls are TRBV3-1 (or the pseudogene TRBV3-2) and TRBJ1-5, with a weak D call TRBD1 (6 bases). V was trimmed by 3 bases and J by 7 bases, leaving 13 bases between them. This CDR3 contains 14 residues. Germline CDR1 LGHDT, CDR2 YNNKEL (reference sequence). The CDR3 DNA reads TGTGCCAGCAGCCACCAAGGGGGAGGACAGCCCCAGCATTTT. This sequence encodes CASSHQGGGQPQHF.

The chain recombines TRBV2 with TRBJ2-1; D gene uncertain. The CDR3 contains 16 residues. CDR1 and CDR2 from the germline V gene are SNHLY and FYNNEI. Trimming took 5 bases from V and 9 from J, leaving 23 bases between them. The CDR3 DNA reads as TGTGCCAGCAGTAGAGGAGAGACCCAATACCGCGGTGAGCAGTTCTTC. Protein sequence: CASSRGETQYRGEQFF.

The CDR3 reads CASSQGLTGETYEQYF. The CDR3 DNA follows: TGTGCCAGCAGCCAAGGCCTTACAGGGGAAACCTACGAGCAGTACTTC. This chain links TRBV3-1 (or the pseudogene TRBV3-2) with TRBJ2-7; 7 bases fit TRBD1. CDR3 size: 16 residues. The germline CDR1 and CDR2 sequences are LGHDT and YNNKEL (reference sequence). The ends lost 1 base at V and 2 bases at J; junction bases unmatched: 8.

J is TRBJ1-1 and V is TRBV5-1, with D perhaps TRBD1 (5 bases). The CDR3 is 15 amino acids. Germline values: CDR1 SGHRS, CDR2 YFSETQ. The V and J ends lost 5 bases and 0 bases respectively, with 14 bases between them. The CDR3 DNA reads TGCGCCAGCAGACCTGGGGCAGAAATGAACACTGAAGCTTTCTTT. It encodes CASRPGAEMNTEAFF.

The chain carries TRBV5-1 and TRBJ1-1, with D hard to call. V was pared by 0 bases and J by 0 bases, with 15 bases between. CDR3 size: 17 residues. Germline CDR1 SGHRS, CDR2 YFSETQ. CDR3 DNA: TGCGCCAGCAGCTTGGCTGGGATGGGAGAAATGAACACTGAAGCTTTCTTT. Residues: CASSLAGMGEMNTEAFF. The variable domain in full, with the rest retrieved from reference TRBV5-1 and TRBJ1-1, is KAGVTQTPRYLIKTRGQQVTLSCSPISGHRSVSWYQQTPGQGLQFLFEYFSETQRNKGNFPGRFSGRQFSNSRSEMNVSTLELGDSALYLCASSLAGMGEMNTEAFFGQGTRLTVV.

The gene calls are TRBV3-1 (or the pseudogene TRBV3-2) and TRBJ2-7; 13 bases line up with TRBD2. Germline assignment: CDR1 LGHDT and CDR2 YNNKEL (reference sequence). The CDR3 runs 16 residues. V lost 6 bases, J lost 0 bases, and 5 bases stayed unmatched. CDR3 in amino acids: CASSLGLAGASYEQYF. The CDR3 region has the DNA TGTGCCAGCAGTCTTGGACTAGCGGGGGCCTCCTACGAGCAGTACTTC.